This T cell receptor beta chain stems from a study of shared clonotypes between healthy human individuals. Only CD45RO-negative cells positively selected for CCR7 counted as naive CD8 cells, so terminally differentiated effector memory CD45RA+ cells were excluded. The CDR3 runs to 15 residues. CDR1 and CDR2 (germline): WSHSY, SAAADI. V shed 3 bases, J shed 4 bases, and the junction held 6 bases outside the gene matches. The data were produced by immunoSEQ multiplex PCR, yet TCRdb's version contains in-frame clones alone and is incomplete. The sample lists approximately 650,000 clones, over 95% occurring once.

The chain employs TRBV10-2 and TRBJ2-7; the match to TRBD1 covers 10 bases. The TCR was taken from a woman aged 25 to 45 in good health. The sample taken for sequencing was naive CD8+ T cells sorted from blood. The CDR3 DNA reads as TGCGCCAGCAGTGATTCCGGGACAGGGGTTTACGAGCAGTACTTC. Protein sequence: CASSDSGTGVYEQYF.